This is a list of T cell receptor beta chains from one sample in a study of shared clonotypes between healthy human individuals. The assay was immunoSEQ multiplex PCR, and TCRdb's table has in-frame clones only and misses some. The sample holds hundreds of thousands of clones, 95% to 98% seen once. The source material was naive CD8+ T cells sorted from blood. These receptor sequences come from a man aged 30 to 45 in good health. CDR3s leave out the opening cysteine and the closing phenylalanine or tryptophan. D genes are given only for firm matches. Where a row states a size, it is once, few, many or the class of an expanded clone; other rows omit it.

d_call: -; clone_size: once; v_call: TRBV28; cdr3_aa: ASSLSPGQGETYEQY
d_call: -; clone_size: -; v_call: TRBV18; cdr3_aa: ASSPSVEQF
d_call: -; clone_size: -; v_call: TRBV29-1; cdr3_aa: SVGRSYEQY
d_call: TRBD2; clone_size: -; v_call: TRBV11-2; cdr3_aa: ASSLWGLAASGNEQF
d_call: -; clone_size: -; v_call: TRBV5-4; cdr3_aa: ASSSGLEAF
d_call: TRBD1; clone_size: -; v_call: TRBV9; cdr3_aa: ASSASGQGIPYEQY
d_call: TRBD1; clone_size: once; v_call: TRBV29-1; cdr3_aa: SVEGGDRGKYNEQF
d_call: TRBD1; clone_size: -; v_call: TRBV7-9; cdr3_aa: ASSSTKTGGTEAF
d_call: -; clone_size: -; v_call: TRBV5-6; cdr3_aa: ASSSPAETYEQY
d_call: -; clone_size: -; v_call: TRBV7-9; cdr3_aa: ASSLAYVNEQF
d_call: -; clone_size: -; v_call: TRBV7-9; cdr3_aa: ASSSRDLRDTQY
d_call: TRBD1; clone_size: -; v_call: TRBV5-1; cdr3_aa: ASSSPGDSYNEQF
d_call: TRBD2; clone_size: once; v_call: TRBV29-1; cdr3_aa: SVRLAGSRGELF
d_call: -; clone_size: once; v_call: TRBV30; cdr3_aa: AWSPGYEQY
d_call: -; clone_size: -; v_call: TRBV9; cdr3_aa: ASSVDGDTQY
d_call: TRBD1; clone_size: once; v_call: TRBV7-6; cdr3_aa: ASSTDRGIDEKLF
d_call: TRBD1; clone_size: -; v_call: TRBV29-1; cdr3_aa: SVGVTGTYYEQY
d_call: -; clone_size: -; v_call: TRBV7-9; cdr3_aa: ASKTPVDSTDTQY
d_call: TRBD1; clone_size: -; v_call: TRBV7-9; cdr3_aa: ASSGQGAGYGYT
d_call: -; clone_size: -; v_call: TRBV11-2; cdr3_aa: ASSAVGLKNIQY
d_call: -; clone_size: -; v_call: TRBV27; cdr3_aa: ASSIQGQSSYNEQF
d_call: TRBD1; clone_size: -; v_call: TRBV5-6; cdr3_aa: ASSQGGAKTQY
d_call: -; clone_size: -; v_call: TRBV7-9; cdr3_aa: ASTVMAFGSQETQY
d_call: TRBD2; clone_size: -; v_call: TRBV2; cdr3_aa: ASSSLGGNEQF
d_call: TRBD1; clone_size: -; v_call: TRBV28; cdr3_aa: ASSSPLRAGGVYNEQF
d_call: TRBD1; clone_size: -; v_call: TRBV27; cdr3_aa: ASTRGANTEAF
d_call: -; clone_size: -; v_call: TRBV5-1; cdr3_aa: ASSDTGPYEQY
d_call: TRBD2; clone_size: -; v_call: TRBV4-3; cdr3_aa: ASSQKDTGGREQF
d_call: TRBD1; clone_size: -; v_call: TRBV27; cdr3_aa: ASSLSGQGVHEQY
d_call: -; clone_size: -; v_call: TRBV7-2; cdr3_aa: ASSQRIGELF
d_call: TRBD1; clone_size: -; v_call: TRBV11-2; cdr3_aa: ASSDLTGVTNEKLF
d_call: -; clone_size: -; v_call: TRBV27; cdr3_aa: ASSFSPKETQY
d_call: -; clone_size: -; v_call: TRBV10-1; cdr3_aa: ASSEVEDTQY
d_call: TRBD1; clone_size: -; v_call: TRBV29-1; cdr3_aa: SVLGTGGANYGYT
d_call: TRBD2; clone_size: -; v_call: TRBV27; cdr3_aa: ASSTTGTSGYNEQF
d_call: -; clone_size: -; v_call: TRBV11-2; cdr3_aa: ASSRRNEQY
d_call: -; clone_size: -; v_call: TRBV7-8; cdr3_aa: ASTDGPGPGNTIY
d_call: -; clone_size: -; v_call: TRBV27; cdr3_aa: ASSLWGGENSYEQY
d_call: -; clone_size: once; v_call: TRBV10-3; cdr3_aa: ALKGLGADTQY
d_call: TRBD1; clone_size: -; v_call: TRBV14; cdr3_aa: ASSRDRVANYGYT
d_call: TRBD2; clone_size: -; v_call: TRBV11-2; cdr3_aa: ASSLDGTSGRADGELF
d_call: -; clone_size: -; v_call: TRBV29-1; cdr3_aa: SIEINTEAF
d_call: -; clone_size: -; v_call: TRBV9; cdr3_aa: ASSVGSQTNEKLF
d_call: -; clone_size: -; v_call: TRBV7-9; cdr3_aa: ASSRHYGRKSDTQY
d_call: -; clone_size: -; v_call: TRBV4-1; cdr3_aa: ASSLQLNYEQY
d_call: TRBD2; clone_size: -; v_call: TRBV4-3; cdr3_aa: ASSQSLAGHGTGELF
d_call: TRBD1; clone_size: -; v_call: TRBV7-8; cdr3_aa: ASSPGTAKPNTEAF
d_call: -; clone_size: -; v_call: TRBV27; cdr3_aa: ASSFRGQSSYEQY
d_call: TRBD2; clone_size: -; v_call: TRBV29-1; cdr3_aa: SVEPIAGEPQETQY
d_call: TRBD2; clone_size: -; v_call: TRBV14; cdr3_aa: ASSRAGGLAANYEQY
d_call: -; clone_size: -; v_call: TRBV15; cdr3_aa: ATSRDRMNTEAF
d_call: -; clone_size: -; v_call: TRBV2; cdr3_aa: ASSEWADEQY
d_call: -; clone_size: -; v_call: TRBV18; cdr3_aa: ASSLRGGANYGYT
d_call: TRBD2; clone_size: -; v_call: TRBV7-9; cdr3_aa: ASSLTSGRVGNEQF
d_call: -; clone_size: once; v_call: TRBV27; cdr3_aa: ASNSYKLNTGELF
d_call: -; clone_size: once; v_call: TRBV5-6; cdr3_aa: ASSSGQFSTDTQY
d_call: -; clone_size: -; v_call: TRBV18; cdr3_aa: ASSPPMEGEQY
d_call: -; clone_size: -; v_call: TRBV29-1; cdr3_aa: SVEGRKNEQF
d_call: TRBD1; clone_size: -; v_call: TRBV9; cdr3_aa: ASSDRGSRYNEQF